Listed here are 13 T cell receptor beta chains from one sample, sequenced in a study of human T cells and chemical hapten exposure. TCRdb re-called the RACE reads through MiXCR, storing one row per CDR3 protein. The sample has more than 100,000 distinct CDR3 sequences, approximately 13% seen once. Noted time point: pre-sensitization, week 0. Treatment noted: therapeutic diphenylcyclopropenone sensitization with weekly scalp DPC. Sample: whole blood, taken in connection with sensitization to the hapten diphenylcyclopropenone (DPC). The receptors stem from a woman aged 18-30 years with alopecia areata. Some clones in this sample may be carry-over from other donors' samples.

This clonotype showed up just a few times. The gene calls are TRBV23-1 and TRBJ2-5; D is tentatively TRBD1 or TRBD2 (5 bases each). TRBV23-1 is an open reading frame whose function is uncertain. This CDR3 contains 15 residues. V shed 7 bases and J shed 3 bases, with 18 bases lying between them. CDR3 sequence (DNA): TGCGCCAGCACCCACAGACCGGGGCTCAAAGAGACCCAGTACTTC. Its protein is CASTHRPGLKETQYF.

In this sample, this clonotype turned up a few times. This sequence joins TRBV11-2 and TRBJ2-5; 8 nucleotides line up with TRBD1. This CDR3 comprises 16 residues. Per the germline V gene, CDR1 is SGHAT and CDR2 is FQNNGV. Losses at the gene ends were 3 bases for V and 0 bases for J; bases not matched to a gene: 6. The CDR3 DNA sequence: TGTGCCAGCAGCTTGCGTCCGGGACAGGACCAAGAGACCCAGTACTTC. This encodes CASSLRPGQDQETQYF.

This clonotype was detected a few times. This chain uses TRBV12-3 or TRBV12-4 with TRBJ1-2; 10 bases agree with TRBD1. Losses at the gene ends were 8 bases for V and 8 bases for J; bases not matched to a gene: 8. The CDR3 extends over 13 amino acids. CDR3 DNA sequence: TGTGCCAGCGAATTAGGACAGGGGGGAGGCTACACCTTC. This gives the protein CASELGQGGGYTF.

This clonotype appeared many times. The gene calls are TRBV20-1 and TRBJ2-3; D not resolved. V lost 6 bases, J lost 2 bases, and 12 bases lay in between. Per the germline V gene, CDR1 is DFQATT and CDR2 is SNEGSKA (reference sequence). The CDR3 totals 13 residues. CDR3 loop: CSAPRRLTDTQYF. The DNA of the CDR3 is TGCAGTGCCCCCCGCAGACTCACAGATACGCAGTATTTT.

This chain links TRBV12-3 or TRBV12-4 with TRBJ2-5; D may match TRBD1 or TRBD2 (5 bases each). This CDR3 is built from 14 residues. V lost 5 bases and J 5 bases, leaving 15 bases between the germline ends. The CDR3 sequence: CASSLRDLGETQYF. DNA for the CDR3: TGTGCCAGCAGTCTCCGGGACCTCGGGGAGACCCAGTACTTC.

The CDR3 protein is CASSLGPGRNNEQFF. For the CDR3, the DNA is TGTGCCAGCAGCTTAGGCCCGGGACGGAACAATGAGCAGTTCTTC. The chain recombines TRBV11-3 with TRBJ2-1; either TRBD1 or TRBD2 may fit D (5 bases each). V lost 1 base to trimming and J lost 5 bases, with 12 bases between them. CDR1 is SGHNT and CDR2 is YENEEA in the germline V gene. The CDR3 runs to 15 residues. Using reference TRBV11-3 and TRBJ2-1 for the parts outside the CDR3, the full variable domain is EAGVVQSPRYKIIEKKQPVAFWCNPISGHNTLYWYLQNLGQGPELLIRYENEEAVDDSQLPKDRFSAERLKGVDSTLKIQPAELGDSAVYLCASSLGPGRNNEQFFGPGTRLTVL.

This clonotype has more than one count but fewer than ten. This CDR3 is CASSFGMPGLITGELFF. The DNA for the CDR3 is TGTGCCAGCAGCTTCGGTATGCCAGGGCTAATCACCGGGGAGCTGTTTTTT. The chain employs TRBV7-9 and TRBJ2-2, with D perhaps matching TRBD1 (5 bases). This CDR3 contains 17 residues. Trimming removed 3 bases from V and 4 bases from J, with 18 bases in between. Germline V gene data show CDR1 as SEHNR and CDR2 as FQNEAQ (reference sequence).

This clonotype was detected only a few times. The chain's CDR3 is CASSPSADTQYF. CDR3 nucleotide sequence: TGTGCCAGCTCACCATCTGCGGATACGCAGTATTTT. The gene calls are TRBV18 and TRBJ2-3; D remains ambiguous. V lost 2 bases and J 6 bases, leaving 6 bases between the germline ends. This CDR3 comprises 12 residues. Germline V gene sequence: CDR1 KGHSH, CDR2 LQKENI.

This clonotype was detected ten times or more. The chain couples TRBV19 to TRBJ1-5; tentative D call: TRBD1 (5 bases). The CDR3 length is 13 residues. CDR1 and CDR2 (germline): LNHDA, SQIVND (reference sequence). The V and J ends lost 3 bases and 5 bases respectively, with 8 bases between them. The CDR3 here is CASSIRRDQPQHF. In nucleotides, the CDR3 is TGTGCCAGTAGTATTCGCAGGGATCAGCCCCAGCATTTT.

At least ten counts were recorded for this clonotype. The chain joins TRBV21-1 to TRBJ2-5; whether TRBD2, the table's D call, matches the DNA was not checked. TRBV21-1 is an annotated pseudogene. The CDR3 is made up of 18 amino acids. CDR3 coding DNA: TGTGCCAGCACGACCGGGACTAGCGGGGGCCAGCCCCAAGAGACCCAGTACTTC. It yields the protein CASTTGTSGGQPQETQYF.

This clonotype was seen more than once but under ten times. V is TRBV28 and J is TRBJ1-5, with 7 positions matching TRBD1. This CDR3 region has 14 residues. CDR1 and CDR2 from the germline V gene are MDHEN and SYDVKM. V gave up 6 bases and J gave up 5 bases; unmatched junction bases: 7. CDR3 in amino acids: CASRPGTAYQPQHF. In DNA, the CDR3 is TGTGCCAGCAGGCCCGGGACAGCGTATCAGCCCCAGCATTTT.

This clonotype was counted only a few times. A read error may account for a junction end that differs from germline. Here the CDR3 reads CSARKIERGGYERYF. As DNA, the CDR3 is TGCAGTGCTAGAAAAATTGAGCGGGGGGGCTACGAGCGGTACTTC. The chain links TRBV20-1 to TRBJ2-7; 10 positions agree with TRBD2. The germline V gene has CDR1 DFQATT and CDR2 SNEGSKA (reference sequence). The CDR3 is 15 residues long.

At least ten counts were recorded for this clonotype. This rearrangement joins TRBV7-9 to TRBJ2-5; 11 bases are a match to TRBD2. CDR1 SEHNR and CDR2 FQNEAQ come from the germline V gene (reference sequence). Trimming at V came to 5 bases and at J to 3 bases, leaving 5 bases not matched to a gene. The CDR3 covers 15 residues. CDR3 amino acids: CASSAKTSGEETQYF. The DNA of the CDR3 is TGTGCCAGCAGCGCTAAGACTAGCGGGGAAGAGACCCAGTACTTC.